This is a list of T cell receptor beta chains from one sample in a study of blood T cell repertoires in COVID-19. Only in-frame clones appear in the TCRdb table, and some are missing; sequencing was by immunoSEQ multiplex PCR. The sample has hundreds of thousands of clones; around 91% are singletons. The sample consisted of PBMCs or T cells enriched from blood (not recorded which). All receptors come from a woman between 40 and 50 years old who had recovered from COVID-19. The conserved cysteine and the conserved F or W are not part of the CDR3 here. Clone sizes are given selectively: once, few, many, or a class where the clone is expanded.

v_call: TRBV5-1
j_call: TRBJ1-3
clone_size: -
cdr3_aa: ASSPQGGTGNTIY

v_call: TRBV24-1
j_call: TRBJ1-4
clone_size: -
cdr3_aa: ATSDPTGGNEKLF

v_call: TRBV10-3
j_call: TRBJ1-3
clone_size: -
cdr3_aa: AISGIRDRGAGNTIY

v_call: TRBV28
j_call: TRBJ1-6
clone_size: -
cdr3_aa: ASSAGTGGIGVSPLH

v_call: TRBV7-2
j_call: TRBJ2-4
clone_size: -
cdr3_aa: ASSSGLSQNIQY

v_call: TRBV6-2/TRBV6-3
j_call: TRBJ1-2
clone_size: once
cdr3_aa: ASSTTGGYYGYT

v_call: TRBV5-4
j_call: TRBJ2-7
clone_size: -
cdr3_aa: ASSAGPRSYEQY

v_call: TRBV2
j_call: TRBJ2-5
clone_size: few
cdr3_aa: ASSEGQAGGQETQY

v_call: TRBV5-1
j_call: TRBJ2-1
clone_size: once
cdr3_aa: ASSLEGLPDEQF

v_call: TRBV3-1/TRBV3-2
j_call: TRBJ1-2
clone_size: few
cdr3_aa: ASSQDQGIRGYT

v_call: TRBV9
j_call: TRBJ2-1
clone_size: -
cdr3_aa: ASSVATSGREGWSYNEQF

v_call: TRBV18
j_call: TRBJ2-5
clone_size: -
cdr3_aa: ASSPSGTGQETQY

v_call: TRBV21-1
j_call: TRBJ2-1
clone_size: -
cdr3_aa: ASSKESRAHSGLAGDENEQF

v_call: TRBV27
j_call: TRBJ2-5
clone_size: -
cdr3_aa: ASSSYGTHQETQY